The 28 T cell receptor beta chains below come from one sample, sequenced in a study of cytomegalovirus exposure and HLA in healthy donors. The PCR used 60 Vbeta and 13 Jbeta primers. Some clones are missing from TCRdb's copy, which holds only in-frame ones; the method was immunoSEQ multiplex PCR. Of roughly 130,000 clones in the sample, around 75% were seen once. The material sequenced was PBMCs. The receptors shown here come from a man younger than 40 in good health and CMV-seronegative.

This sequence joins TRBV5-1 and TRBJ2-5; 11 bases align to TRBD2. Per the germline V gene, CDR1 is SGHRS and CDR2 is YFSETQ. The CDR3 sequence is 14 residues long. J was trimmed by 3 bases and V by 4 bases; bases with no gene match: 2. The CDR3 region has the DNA TGCGCCAGCAGCGAGGGACTAGCGGAAGAGACCCAGTACTTC. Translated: CASSEGLAEETQYF.

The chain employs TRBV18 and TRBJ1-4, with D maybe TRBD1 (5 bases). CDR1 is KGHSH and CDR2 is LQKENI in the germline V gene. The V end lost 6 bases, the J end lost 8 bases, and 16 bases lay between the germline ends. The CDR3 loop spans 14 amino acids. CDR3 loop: CASSNGLQGEKLFF. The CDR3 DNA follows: TGTGCCAGCTCCAATGGGCTCCAGGGAGAAAAACTGTTTTTT.

CDR3 nucleotides: TGTGCCAGCAGCTTAGAGGCGGGGGGGAATTCACCCCTCCACTTT. It is translated as CASSLEAGGNSPLHF. The chain has TRBV7-2 and TRBJ1-6; D is perhaps TRBD1 (5 bases). There are 15 residues in the CDR3. The V end lost 1 base, the J end lost 7 bases, and 11 bases lay between the germline ends. Germline values: CDR1 SGHTA, CDR2 FQGNSA. Complete variable domain (other parts from reference TRBV7-2 and TRBJ1-6): GAGVSQSPSNKVTEKGKDVELRCDPISGHTALYWYRQSLGQGLEFLIYFQGNSAPDKSGLPSDRFSAERTGGSVSTLTIQRTQQEDSAVYLCASSLEAGGNSPLHFGNGTRLTVT.

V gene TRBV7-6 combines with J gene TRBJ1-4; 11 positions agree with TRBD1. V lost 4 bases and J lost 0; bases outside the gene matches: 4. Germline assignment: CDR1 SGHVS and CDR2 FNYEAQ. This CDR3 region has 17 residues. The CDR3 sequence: CASSSGGQGATNEKLFF. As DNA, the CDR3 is TGTGCCAGCAGCTCGGGGGGACAGGGGGCAACTAATGAAAAACTGTTTTTT.

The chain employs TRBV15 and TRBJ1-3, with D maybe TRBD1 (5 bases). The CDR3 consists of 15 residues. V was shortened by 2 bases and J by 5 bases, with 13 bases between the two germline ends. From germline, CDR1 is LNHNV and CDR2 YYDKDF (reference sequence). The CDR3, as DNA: TGTGCCACCAGCAGAACAGACAGTAACAGAAACACCATATATTTT. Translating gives CATSRTDSNRNTIYF.

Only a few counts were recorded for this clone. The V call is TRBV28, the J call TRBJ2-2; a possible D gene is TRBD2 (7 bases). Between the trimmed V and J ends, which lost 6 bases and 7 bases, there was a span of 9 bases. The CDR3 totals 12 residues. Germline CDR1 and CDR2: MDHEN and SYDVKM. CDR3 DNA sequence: TGTGCCAGCAGGAGGGGGGGCGGGGAGCTGTTTTTT. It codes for CASRRGGGELFF.

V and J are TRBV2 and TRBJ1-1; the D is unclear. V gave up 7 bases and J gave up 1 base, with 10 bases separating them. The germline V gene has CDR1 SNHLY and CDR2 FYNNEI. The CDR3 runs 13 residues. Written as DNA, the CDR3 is TGTGCCAGCACTATACAGTGGAACACTGAAGCTTTCTTT. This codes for CASTIQWNTEAFF.

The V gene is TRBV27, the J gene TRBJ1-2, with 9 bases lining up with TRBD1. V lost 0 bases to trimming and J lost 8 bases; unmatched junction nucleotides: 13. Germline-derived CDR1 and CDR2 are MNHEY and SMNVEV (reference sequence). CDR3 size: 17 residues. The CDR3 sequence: CASSLSGDRVFRGGYTF. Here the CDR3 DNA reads TGTGCCAGCAGTTTATCGGGGGACAGGGTTTTTAGAGGCGGCTACACCTTC.

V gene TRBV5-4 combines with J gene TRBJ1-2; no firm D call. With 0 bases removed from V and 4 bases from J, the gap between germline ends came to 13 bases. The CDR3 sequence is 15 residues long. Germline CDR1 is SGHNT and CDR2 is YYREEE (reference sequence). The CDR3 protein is CASSLDGSQTYGYTF. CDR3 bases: TGTGCCAGCAGCTTGGATGGTTCACAGACCTATGGCTACACCTTC.

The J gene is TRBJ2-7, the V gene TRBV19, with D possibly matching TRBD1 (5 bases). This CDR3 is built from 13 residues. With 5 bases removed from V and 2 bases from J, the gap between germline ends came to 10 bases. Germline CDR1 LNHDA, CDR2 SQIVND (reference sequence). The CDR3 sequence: CASSPRQTYEQYF. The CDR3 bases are TGTGCCAGTAGTCCCCGACAGACCTACGAGCAGTACTTC.

The CDR3 sequence is CATSRVGGVSNEKLFF. Written as DNA, the CDR3 is TGTGCCACCAGCAGAGTGGGAGGGGTGTCTAATGAAAAACTGTTTTTT. This chain uses TRBV15 with TRBJ1-4; the D gene is possibly TRBD1 (5 bases). The CDR3 runs to 16 residues. Germline V gene sequence: CDR1 LNHNV, CDR2 YYDKDF (reference sequence). Trimming cost V 1 base and J 3 bases, with 12 bases left between them.

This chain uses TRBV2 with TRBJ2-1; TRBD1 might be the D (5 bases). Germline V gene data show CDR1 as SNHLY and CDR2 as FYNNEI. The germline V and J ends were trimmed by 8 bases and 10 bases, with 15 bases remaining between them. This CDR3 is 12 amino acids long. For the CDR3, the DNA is TGTGCCAGCGTTCAGGTCCCAGGGGAGCAGTTCTTC. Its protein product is CASVQVPGEQFF.

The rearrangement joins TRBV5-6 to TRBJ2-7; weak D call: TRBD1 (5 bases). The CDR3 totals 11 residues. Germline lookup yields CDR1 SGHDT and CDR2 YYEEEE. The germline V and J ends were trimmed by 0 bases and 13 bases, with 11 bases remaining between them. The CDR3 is CASSLGTGYYF. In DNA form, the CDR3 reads TGTGCCAGCAGCTTGGGAACAGGATATTACTTC. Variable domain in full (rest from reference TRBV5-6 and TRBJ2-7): DAGVTQSPTHLIKTRGQQVTLRCSPKSGHDTVSWYQQALGQGPQFIFQYYEEEERQRGNFPDRFSGHQFPNYSSELNVNALLLGDSALYLCASSLGTGYYFGPGTRLTVT.

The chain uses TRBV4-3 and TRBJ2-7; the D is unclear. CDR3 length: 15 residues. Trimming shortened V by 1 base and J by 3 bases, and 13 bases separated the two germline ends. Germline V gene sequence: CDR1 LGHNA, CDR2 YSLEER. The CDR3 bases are TGCGCCAGCAGCCAAGGGGTGACACCCCTCTACGAGCAGTACTTC. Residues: CASSQGVTPLYEQYF.

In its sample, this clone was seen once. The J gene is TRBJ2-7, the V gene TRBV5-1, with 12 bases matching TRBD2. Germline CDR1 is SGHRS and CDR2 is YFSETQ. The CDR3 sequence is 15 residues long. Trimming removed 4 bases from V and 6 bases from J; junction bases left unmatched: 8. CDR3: CASSISSGGAAEQYF. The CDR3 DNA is TGCGCCAGCAGCATCTCTAGCGGGGGGGCCGCCGAGCAGTACTTC.

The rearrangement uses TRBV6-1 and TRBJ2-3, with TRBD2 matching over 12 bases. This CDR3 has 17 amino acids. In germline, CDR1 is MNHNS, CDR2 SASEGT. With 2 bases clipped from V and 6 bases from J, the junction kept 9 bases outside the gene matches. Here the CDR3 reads CASSERASGGARDTQYF. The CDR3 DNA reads TGTGCCAGCAGTGAAAGGGCTAGCGGGGGGGCTAGGGATACGCAGTATTTT.

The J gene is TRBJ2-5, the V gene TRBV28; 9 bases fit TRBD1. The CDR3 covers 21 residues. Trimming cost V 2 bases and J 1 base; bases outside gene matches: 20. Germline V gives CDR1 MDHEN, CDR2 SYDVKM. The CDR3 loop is CASSLLSIRDRVSPPQETQYF. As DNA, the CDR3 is TGTGCCAGCAGTTTACTTTCTATCCGGGACAGGGTGTCCCCACCCCAAGAGACCCAGTACTTC.

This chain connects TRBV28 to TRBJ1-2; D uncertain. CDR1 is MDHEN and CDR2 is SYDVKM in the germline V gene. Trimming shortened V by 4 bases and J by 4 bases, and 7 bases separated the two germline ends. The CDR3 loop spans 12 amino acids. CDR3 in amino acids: CASSSGLYGYTF. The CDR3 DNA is TGTGCCAGCAGTTCCGGACTCTATGGCTACACCTTC.

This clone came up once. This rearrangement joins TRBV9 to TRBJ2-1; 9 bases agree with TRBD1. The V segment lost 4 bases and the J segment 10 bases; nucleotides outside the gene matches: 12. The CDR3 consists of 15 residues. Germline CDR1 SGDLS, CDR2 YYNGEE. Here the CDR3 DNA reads TGTGCCAGCAGCCTATCGGGGGGACAGGGCCGGGAGCAGTTCTTC. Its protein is CASSLSGGQGREQFF.

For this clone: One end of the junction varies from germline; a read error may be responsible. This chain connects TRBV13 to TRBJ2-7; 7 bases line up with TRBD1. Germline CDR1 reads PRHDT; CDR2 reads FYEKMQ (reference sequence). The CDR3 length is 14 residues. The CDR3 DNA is TGTGCCAGCAGCCTAGGGGGCCTCCTCTACGAGCAGTACTTC. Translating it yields CASSLGGLLYEQYF.

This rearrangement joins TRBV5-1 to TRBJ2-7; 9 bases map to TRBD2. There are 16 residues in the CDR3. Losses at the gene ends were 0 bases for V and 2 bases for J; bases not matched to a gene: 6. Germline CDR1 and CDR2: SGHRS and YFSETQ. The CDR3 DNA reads TGCGCCAGCAGCTTGGTTAGCGGGGGCGCTACCTACGAGCAGTACTTC. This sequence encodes CASSLVSGGATYEQYF.

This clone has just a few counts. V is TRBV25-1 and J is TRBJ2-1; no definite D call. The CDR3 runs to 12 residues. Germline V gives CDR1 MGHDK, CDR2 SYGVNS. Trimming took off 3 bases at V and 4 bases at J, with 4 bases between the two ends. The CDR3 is CASSDRYNEQFF. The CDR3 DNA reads TGTGCCAGCAGTGACCGGTACAATGAGCAGTTCTTC.

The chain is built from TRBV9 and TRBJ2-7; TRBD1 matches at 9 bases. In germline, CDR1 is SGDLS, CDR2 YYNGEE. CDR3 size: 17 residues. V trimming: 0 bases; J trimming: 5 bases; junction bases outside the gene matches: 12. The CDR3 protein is CASSVVPPGQGRDEQYF. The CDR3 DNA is TGTGCCAGCAGCGTAGTACCACCGGGACAGGGTCGTGACGAGCAGTACTTC.

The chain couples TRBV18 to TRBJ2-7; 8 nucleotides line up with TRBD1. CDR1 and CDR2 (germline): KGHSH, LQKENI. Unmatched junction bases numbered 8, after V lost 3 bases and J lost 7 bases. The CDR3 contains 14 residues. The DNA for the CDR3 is TGTGCCAGCTCACCGGACAGGGCATGGAAGGAGCAGTACTTC. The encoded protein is CASSPDRAWKEQYF. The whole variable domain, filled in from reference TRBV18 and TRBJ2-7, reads NAGVMQNPRHLVRRRGQEARLRCSPMKGHSHVYWYRQLPEEGLKFMVYLQKENIIDESGMPKERFSAEFPKEGPSILRIQQVVRGDSAAYFCASSPDRAWKEQYFGPGTRLTVT.

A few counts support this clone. Here the CDR3 DNA reads TGTGCCAGCAGTGGGGGACAGGGGGATATCACTGAAGCTTTCTTT. Amino acid sequence: CASSGGQGDITEAFF. The chain recombines TRBV25-1 with TRBJ1-1; 11 bases line up with TRBD1. This CDR3 is built from 15 residues. J lost 4 bases, V lost 4 bases, and 5 bases had no gene match. CDR1 MGHDK and CDR2 SYGVNS come from the germline V gene.

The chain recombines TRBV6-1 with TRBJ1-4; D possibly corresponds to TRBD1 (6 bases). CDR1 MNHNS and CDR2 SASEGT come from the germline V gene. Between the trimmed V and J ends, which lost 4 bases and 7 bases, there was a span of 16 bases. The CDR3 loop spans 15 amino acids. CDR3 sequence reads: CASSAAGTIGEKLFF. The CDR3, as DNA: TGTGCCAGCAGTGCTGCCGGGACAATAGGTGAAAAACTGTTTTTT.

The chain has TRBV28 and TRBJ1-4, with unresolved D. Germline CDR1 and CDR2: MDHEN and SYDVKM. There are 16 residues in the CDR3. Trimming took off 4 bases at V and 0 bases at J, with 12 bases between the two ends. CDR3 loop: CASSYLDGATNEKLFF. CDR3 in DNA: TGTGCCAGCAGTTACCTAGACGGTGCAACTAATGAAAAACTGTTTTTT.

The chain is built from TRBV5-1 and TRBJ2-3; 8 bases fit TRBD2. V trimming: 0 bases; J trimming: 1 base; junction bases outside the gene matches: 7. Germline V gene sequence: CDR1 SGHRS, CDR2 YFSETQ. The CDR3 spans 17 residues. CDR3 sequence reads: CASSLAGPAGGTDTQYF. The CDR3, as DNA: TGCGCCAGCAGCTTGGCCGGTCCAGCGGGGGGCACAGATACGCAGTATTTT. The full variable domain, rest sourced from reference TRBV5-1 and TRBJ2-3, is KAGVTQTPRYLIKTRGQQVTLSCSPISGHRSVSWYQQTPGQGLQFLFEYFSETQRNKGNFPGRFSGRQFSNSRSEMNVSTLELGDSALYLCASSLAGPAGGTDTQYFGPGTRLTVL.